This TCR beta chain originates from a study of T cell responses to AZD1222 COVID-19 vaccine. Study-wide findings and caveats: Elevations in Spike-specific TCR breadth and depth followed administration of two AZD1222 doses. Repertoire sampling happened only post peak T cell response. With dominance at 160-218 and 743-854, vaccine-associated CD4 TCRs spanned spike. It was only a handful of AZD1222 recipients who were seropositive at baseline.

Assay: immunoSEQ multiplex PCR; the TCRdb copy retains only in-frame clones and omits some. The sample includes fewer than 75,000 clones, approximately 90% of them seen just once. Trimming shortened V by 2 bases and J by 9 bases, and 11 bases separated the two germline ends. Germline V gene data show CDR1 as MNHEY and CDR2 as SVGAGI. This CDR3 region has 13 residues. As to this clone: Its specificity is unknown.

The TCR was taken from an adult who received the MenACWY meningococcal vaccine as a control. V usage is TRBV6-5 and J usage is TRBJ2-1, with D tentatively TRBD1 or TRBD2 (5 bases each). This specimen was peripheral blood, taken 28 days after the second dose of the MenACWY control vaccine. The CDR3 DNA sequence: TGTGCCAGCAGTTACGCCTCCGGGACTGAGCAGTTCTTC. Amino acid sequence: CASSYASGTEQFF.